This T cell receptor beta chain originates from a study of T cell responses to AZD1222 COVID-19 vaccine (dated by TCRdb to the early 2020s). About the full investigation: TCR sequencing was performed for roughly 250 trial participants, of whom some 200 were given two doses of AZD1222 and around 25 were given two doses of MenACWY control vaccine. Trial participants were enrolled into age subgroups of 18-55, 56-69 and 70-plus years, which contained roughly 150, 30 and 60 TCR-sequenced participants, respectively. What the study reported, not specific to this receptor: Participants were mostly white British, with more females than males. The authors suggested clonal diversity may have been underestimated. In the small 56-69-year group, the increase in depth fell short of significance, most likely because of low power. Because no samples from the day 14 peak response were available, repertoires could be characterized only after the peak T cell response. Conclusions about previously exposed vaccinees were limited because only six AZD1222 recipients were SARS-CoV-2 seropositive at baseline. The whole spike protein was spanned by vaccine-associated CD4 TCRs, and dominant responses were seen in regions 160-218 and 743-854. After two AZD1222 doses, spike-specific TCR breadth and depth were significantly higher than at day 0 and than in MenACWY recipients. Reportedly, almost half of the unique spike-specific TCRs recognized epitopes lying outside the regions that are mutated in the B.1.351 and B.1.1.7 variants.

Trimming costs V 1 base and J 0 bases, and their ends lie 9 bases apart. From cysteine to phenylalanine, the CDR3 is 16 amino acids long. Only CDR3 DNA remains: 48 bases, in frame from the first base. From the germline V gene (reference sequence), CDR1 is LNHNV and CDR2 is YYDKDF. The sample's time point label is to be understood as: sample from adult after SARS-CoV-2 infection, after symptom onset. A couple of convalescent COVID-19 patients, sampled after symptom onset from adults with prior SARS-CoV-2 infection, were also TCR-sequenced for comparison. This clone was counted a few times. Its antigen is still unknown. No much larger clonotype is one base removed from it; base qualities were not supplied. The CDR3 regions of human TCRbeta chains were subjected to immunosequencing. The published analysis was carried out like this. Repertoire TCRs were checked for matches against a reference library of SARS-CoV-2-specific TCRs that had been generated using the MIRA antigen-specificity platform. Breadth meant the fraction of unique TCRs that were SARS-CoV-2-associated, whereas depth meant the fraction of total T cells that were SARS-CoV-2-associated. Using the MIRA data, each spike-specific TCR was assigned both to the spike region to which the TCR was reactive and to a CD4 or CD8 class. Log10-transformed breadth and depth values were compared by one-way ANOVA with Sidak's multiple comparisons tests. Not all clones reach the TCRdb copy of this immuneACCESS table, which keeps in-frame sequences only. Checked studies attribute under half of the gap to unresolved V genes and leave the rest unexplained. That table is the source of V, J and clone size, and D and trimming were worked out from the DNA. The sample records 140,000 or so clones, around 92% of which are singletons. The top ten constitute 10% to 15% of the sample.

The chain is encoded by TRBV15 joined to TRBJ1-4; no D gene can be assigned with confidence. This receptor was taken from an adult who had recovered from COVID-19. The sequenced sample was peripheral blood, obtained after recovery from COVID-19. The DNA sequence is as follows: TGTGCCACCAGCAGAGCGAAGGGAGCAACTAATGAAAAACTGTTTTTT. It is translated as CATSRAKGATNEKLFF.